The clone carrying this T cell receptor beta chain turned up a few times. Its target is not known. This entry comes from a study of T cells after yellow fever vaccination. Study findings and constraints: Bulk-population clonotypes that are abundant could appear as contaminants in FACS-sorted repertoires.

Template switching by 5'RACE produced TCR cDNA, adding a universal primer site and UMIs. TCRdb recomputed calls from the 5' RACE reads with MiXCR, one row per CDR3 protein. The profile shows more than 350,000 distinct CDR3 sequences, roughly 11% of them singletons. V lost 5 bases to trimming and J lost 7 bases; unmatched junction nucleotides: 10. Per the germline V gene, CDR1 is SGHVS and CDR2 is FQNEAQ. The CDR3 length is 15 residues. This receptor was taken from a man aged 18 to 30 who received the YFV17D yellow fever vaccine. V and J are TRBV7-8 and TRBJ2-2, with 7 positions matching TRBD2. The sample consisted of PBMCs, taken on the day of the first yellow fever vaccination. The CDR3 spells CASSPRGGGNGELFF. In DNA form, the CDR3 reads TGTGCCAGCAGCCCCCGGGGCGGGGGTAACGGGGAGCTGTTTTTT. The whole variable domain, filled in from reference TRBV7-8 and TRBJ2-2, reads GAGVSQSPRYKVAKRGQDVALRCDPISGHVSLFWYQQALGQGPEFLTYFQNEAQLDKSGLPSDRFFAERPEGSVSTLKIQRTQQEDSAVYLCASSPRGGGNGELFFGEGSRLTVL.